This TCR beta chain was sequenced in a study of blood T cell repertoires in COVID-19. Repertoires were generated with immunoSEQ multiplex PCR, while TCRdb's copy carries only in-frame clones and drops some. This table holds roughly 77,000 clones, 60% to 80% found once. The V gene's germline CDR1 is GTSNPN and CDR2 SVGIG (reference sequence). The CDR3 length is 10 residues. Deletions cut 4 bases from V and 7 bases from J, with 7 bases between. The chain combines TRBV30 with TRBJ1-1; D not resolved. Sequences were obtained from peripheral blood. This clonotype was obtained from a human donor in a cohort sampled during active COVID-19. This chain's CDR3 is CAWTRVEAFF. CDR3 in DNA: TGTGCCTGGACTCGGGTTGAAGCTTTCTTT. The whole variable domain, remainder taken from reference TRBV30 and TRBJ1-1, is SQTIHQWPATLVQPVGSPLSLECTVEGTSNPNLYWYRQAAGRGLQLLFYSVGIGQISSEVPQNLSASRPQDRQFILSSKKLLLSDSGFYLCAWTRVEAFFGQGTRLTVV.